This TCR beta chain derives from a study of T cells in Graves' hyperthyroidism and ophthalmopathy. RNA transcripts provided the source from which TCR beta CDR3 regions were amplified. TCR CDR3 underwent first-round RT-PCR with the HTBI primer set. MiXCR, run by TCRdb on the multiplex PCR reads, gives a single entry per CDR3 protein. In the table there are 450,000 to 550,000 distinct CDR3 sequences, roughly a quarter of which are singletons. CDR3 length: 15 amino acids. V lost 4 bases and J lost 1, with 13 bases in between. The germline V gene has CDR1 LNHNV and CDR2 YYDKDF (reference sequence). Fresh peripheral blood, 10 ml, yielded the PBMCs.

The receptor's source is a woman in her 30s with Graves' ophthalmopathy. The gene calls are TRBV15 and TRBJ2-5; D remains ambiguous. The source material was blood. CDR3 bases: TGTGCCACCAGCACCCTTGTTGGGGTCCAAGAGACCCAGTACTTC. Its translation: CATSTLVGVQETQYF.